This T cell receptor beta chain was captured by sequencing in a study of beta chain features in type 1 diabetes. V lost 4 bases and J lost 5, with 15 bases in between. Germline-derived CDR1 and CDR2 are KGHSH and LQKENI. The length of the CDR3 is 14 residues. The sample holds a few counts of this clone. Sequenced material consisted of expressed TCRB transcripts (all of the isolated RNA was reverse transcribed). Only in-frame clones appear in the TCRdb table, and some are missing; sequencing was by immunoSEQ multiplex PCR. The data contain under 500,000 clones, about 30% of them singletons. The chain has TRBV18 and TRBJ2-7; tentative D call: TRBD2 (6 bases). Sequencing was carried out using naive CD4+ T cells from blood. The source is a man aged 18 to 30 in good health. CDR3 bases: TGTGCCAGCTCACGGGAGACTAGTCCCCACGAGCAGTACTTC. As protein: CASSRETSPHEQYF.